The 4 T cell receptor beta chains presented below share a single source sample, sequenced in a study of OX40 agonist ivuxolimab in advanced cancers. Sequenced by immunoSEQ multiplex PCR; TCRdb stores in-frame clones only, minus some. Of around 72,000 clones listed, roughly 80% are singletons. Sequencing used CD4+ or CD8+ T cells sorted from blood, obtained in a trial of the OX40 agonist ivuxolimab. These receptors were taken from an adult with an advanced solid tumor such as melanoma, head and neck, liver or kidney cancer.

The V and J genes are TRBV19 and TRBJ2-2, with D perhaps given as TRBD1 or TRBD2 (7 bases each). Trimming took off 7 bases at V and 6 bases at J, with 18 bases between the two ends. The CDR3 sequence is 15 residues long. Germline CDR1 LNHDA, CDR2 SQIVND (reference sequence). This CDR3 reads CASTPGAGGAGELFF. The CDR3 coding sequence is TGTGCCAGTACCCCCGGAGCAGGGGGGGCCGGGGAGCTGTTTTTT. The variable domain in full, completed from reference TRBV19 and TRBJ2-2, reads DGGITQSPKYLFRKEGQNVTLSCEQNLNHDAMYWYRQDPGQGLRLIYYSQIVNDFQKGDIAEGYSVSREKKESFPLTVTSAQKNPTAFYLCASTPGAGGAGELFFGEGSRLTVL.

The chain joins TRBV6-1 to TRBJ1-1; TRBD1 matches at 9 bases. V dropped 4 bases and J dropped 8; count of bases not matched to a gene: 5. The germline gives CDR1 MNHNS, CDR2 SASEGT. The CDR3 is 13 residues long. CDR3 DNA: TGTGCCAGCAGTGTTATACAGGGGGCGGAAGCTTTCTTT. It is translated as CASSVIQGAEAFF.

In its sample, this clone was seen once. The rearrangement uses TRBV11-3 and TRBJ2-3; TRBD2 agrees at 10 bases. The V gene end was trimmed by 3 bases and the J gene end by 6 bases; junction bases not matched to a gene: 6. This CDR3 is 15 amino acids long. Germline CDR1 SGHNT, CDR2 YENEEA. CDR3 region: CASSFSGTSDDTQYF. For the CDR3, the DNA is TGTGCCAGCAGCTTCTCCGGGACTAGCGACGATACGCAGTATTTT.

The chain joins TRBV10-1 to TRBJ2-7; TRBD2 aligns across 11 bases. V trimming: 6 bases; J trimming: 1 base; junction bases outside the gene matches: 11. CDR1 and CDR2 from the germline V gene are WNHNN and SYGVQD (reference sequence). CDR3 size: 17 residues. This CDR3 reads CASSTSGRGNMSYEQYF. For the CDR3, the DNA is TGCGCCAGCAGCACTAGCGGGAGAGGGAATATGTCCTACGAGCAGTACTTC.